The rows below give T cell receptor beta chains drawn from one sample of a study of T cell changes during pregnancy in multiple sclerosis. Repertoires were generated with immunoSEQ multiplex PCR, while TCRdb's copy carries only in-frame clones and drops some. The top ten hold approximately 3% of the sample, which has 65,000 to 75,000 clones, approximately 92% seen once. The specimen was CD8+ T cells from peripheral blood mononuclear cells, collected in the third trimester of pregnancy. The receptors were gathered from a female donor in good health, enrolled as a control in a pregnancy study. Each CDR3 is given with its conserved first and last residue. A D gene is named only where the DNA matches it firmly.

j_gene: TRBJ1-2
d_gene: .
v_gene: TRBV7-8
CDR3aa: CASSQDMGTYGYTF
CDR3nt: TGTGCCAGCAGCCAGGACATGGGTACCTATGGCTACACCTTC

j_gene: TRBJ2-7
d_gene: TRBD1
v_gene: TRBV4-1
CDR3aa: CASSGDRGPYEQYF
CDR3nt: TGCGCCAGCAGCGGGGACAGGGGGCCGTACGAGCAGTACTTC

j_gene: TRBJ2-1
d_gene: .
v_gene: TRBV6-1
CDR3aa: CASSDGQGTTIYNEQFF
CDR3nt: TGTGCCAGCAGTGATGGGCAGGGGACGACCATCTACAATGAGCAGTTCTTC

j_gene: TRBJ1-5
d_gene: TRBD1
v_gene: TRBV27
CDR3aa: CASSPDREGNQPQHF
CDR3nt: TGTGCCAGCAGTCCTGACAGGGAGGGCAATCAGCCCCAGCATTTT

j_gene: TRBJ2-2
d_gene: .
v_gene: TRBV2
CDR3aa: CASSKPQPTGELFF
CDR3nt: TGTGCCAGCAGTAAGCCACAGCCCACCGGGGAGCTGTTTTTT

j_gene: TRBJ2-7
d_gene: .
v_gene: TRBV4-1
CDR3aa: CASSHRDSDREQYF
CDR3nt: TGCGCCAGCAGCCACCGGGACTCCGATCGGGAGCAGTACTTC

j_gene: TRBJ1-2
d_gene: .
v_gene: TRBV19
CDR3aa: CASSGGGYTF
CDR3nt: TGTGCCAGTAGTGGGGGCGGCTACACCTTC

j_gene: TRBJ1-1
d_gene: .
v_gene: TRBV10-2
CDR3aa: CASSDLGQNRNTEAFF
CDR3nt: TGCGCCAGCAGTGATCTCGGACAGAACCGTAACACTGAAGCTTTCTTT

j_gene: TRBJ1-6
d_gene: TRBD1
v_gene: TRBV5-5
CDR3aa: CASSKWTGSEYNSPLHF
CDR3nt: TGTGCCAGCAGCAAATGGACAGGGAGCGAGTATAATTCACCCCTCCACTTT

j_gene: TRBJ2-1
d_gene: TRBD2
v_gene: TRBV9
CDR3aa: CASSVGGLTGGFHNEQFF
CDR3nt: TGTGCCAGCAGCGTAGGAGGCTTAACGGGGGGGTTTCACAATGAGCAGTTCTTC